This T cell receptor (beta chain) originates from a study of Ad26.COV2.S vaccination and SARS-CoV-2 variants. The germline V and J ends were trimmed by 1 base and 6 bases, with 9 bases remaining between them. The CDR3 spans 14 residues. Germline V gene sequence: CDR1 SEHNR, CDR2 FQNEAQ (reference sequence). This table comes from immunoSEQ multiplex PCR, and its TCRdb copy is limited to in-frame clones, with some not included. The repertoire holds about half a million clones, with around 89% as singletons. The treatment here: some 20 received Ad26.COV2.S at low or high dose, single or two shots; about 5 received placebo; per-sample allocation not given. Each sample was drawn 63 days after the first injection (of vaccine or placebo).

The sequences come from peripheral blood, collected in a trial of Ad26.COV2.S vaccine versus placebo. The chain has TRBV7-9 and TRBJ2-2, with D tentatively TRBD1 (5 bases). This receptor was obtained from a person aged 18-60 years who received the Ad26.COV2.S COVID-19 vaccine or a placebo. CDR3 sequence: CASSLVGAAGELFF. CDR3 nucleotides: TGTGCCAGCAGCTTAGTTGGGGCGGCCGGGGAGCTGTTTTTT.